The text below deals with one T cell receptor beta chain. Its antigen specificity is not known. No much larger clone is present one base from it, and per-base qualities are unavailable. Inclusive of the bounding cysteine and phenylalanine, the CDR3 is 15 residues long. The sequence is cut down to CDR3 DNA, 45 bases in frame from base 1. The germline V gene (reference sequence) provides CDR1 SEHNR and CDR2 FQNEAQ. Clipping removes 3 bases from V and 5 bases from J, with 9 as the unmatched junction base count. This sample is part of a study of cytomegalovirus exposure and HLA in healthy donors (dated by TCRdb to the late 2010s). Study-wide context: An earlier analysis of roughly 500 of the donors reported under 300 Gb of sequence data and about 120 million unique TCR beta sequences obtained from about 179 million T cells. Of the approximately 400 genotyped donors, less than 85% were placed in the genetic ancestry cluster associated with self-reported Caucasian donors. Across some 400 genotyped donors of the cohort, an average of roughly 200,000 unique TCR beta nucleotide sequences per donor were sequenced, and roughly 18% of those sequences were non-productive. In a later genetic analysis, genome-wide SNP genotypes for 398 of the 666 donors were used, and that subset was treated as a discovery cohort. Donor age, sex, ethnicity and CMV serostatus were compiled together with the repertoire data. Every repertoire in the discovery cohort had been generated on one and the same sequencing platform. Typing coverage differed by locus: A, B, C, DRB1 and DQB1 were typed in roughly 629-630 donors, DQA1 in 522, DPA1 in approximately 600, and DPB1 in approximately 450. The study aimed to test whether signatures of past pathogen exposure could be identified by cataloging public T cell receptors. To study patterns of TCR occurrence, a later analysis re-analyzed previously published TCR beta repertoires from around 700 donors and added high-resolution HLA genotyping. Five DR-DQ haplotypes were treated as single units for association and clustering because of strong linkage in the cohort. An early release that covered several hundred HLA-typed donors contained 300 to 350 gigabases of sequencing data and around 80 million unique TCR sequences. A separate validation cohort of about 110 different subjects was used in addition to the 666-subject first cohort. An earlier analysis of 587 of the donors used high-throughput TCR beta sequencing to judge whether each TCR beta V gene segment behaved as functional or pseudogenic. Using immunosequencing, the study profiled T cell repertoires from some 670 subjects and related those repertoires to cytomegalovirus serostatus. HLA typing covered class I and class II loci at four-digit resolution. High-throughput TCR immunosequencing, statistical association of individual TCRs with disease status, and machine learning were combined to predict cytomegalovirus infection status. Rather than drawing on any new phenotypic data, the later analysis identified candidate immune exposures from TCR beta sequences and the way those sequences occurred across donors.

Library construction relied on the immunoSEQ multiplex PCR assay. For the multiplex PCR, a mixture combining 60 forward primers for TCR Vbeta segments and 13 reverse primers for TCR Jbeta segments was used. The CDR3 region of rearranged TCR beta genes was amplified from genomic DNA by a multiplex PCR assay. On the Illumina HiSeq System, the amplified TCR beta libraries were sequenced as 87-base-pair reads. Per the source publication's procedure: A later analysis tallied around 87 million unique TCR beta chains across the 550 to 850 repertoires, and some 12 million of those chains were shared by two or more donors. To remove PCR and sequencing errors, raw reads were error-corrected and collapsed into unique sequences using a nearest-neighbor algorithm that merged closely related sequences. To assign V, D and J gene segments, CDR3 sequences were aligned to IMGT reference sequences. For a sequence to be retained, a match of at least six nucleotides to both a V gene segment and a J gene segment was required. Rearrangements were called productive when the CDR3 lacked stop codons and stayed in frame with V and J; all others were non-productive. CDR3 was defined according to IMGT convention as the region running from the second conserved V-encoded cysteine to the conserved J-encoded phenylalanine. The earlier analysis of about 610 of the donors excluded any sequence lacking an unambiguous match to a single V gene segment. In an earlier analysis of a few hundred of the donors, a V segment was called functional when productive rearrangements were above 56.7%, and segregating when the standard deviation between donors exceeded 5%. A statistical classification framework was built for diagnosing cytomegalovirus status from the catalog of TCR beta chain sequences. In a later analysis, V and J genes were assigned by comparing TCR nucleotide sequences against IMGT/GENE-DB human TR gene sequences. The TCRdist pipeline was used in a later analysis to assign CDR3 sequences and most-parsimonious VDJ recombination scenarios. A later analysis defined each TCR beta chain by its CDR3 amino acid sequence plus V-gene family, and excluded reads lacking a unique V-gene family. In a later analysis, 450 to 600 highly shared, low-generation-probability nucleotide sequences were removed to address suspected cross-contamination and a sequencing artifact. A later analysis calculated a clonal expansion index for each public chain from normalized within-repertoire ranks of inferred template counts. Generation probabilities in a later analysis came from a VDJ recombination model fitted to out-of-frame rearrangements, and those results were checked against IGoR. A later analysis scored TCR-TCR, TCR-HLA and TCR-CMV co-occurrence with hypergeometric tests, applying a repertoire-size bias correction to TCR pairs. In a later analysis, false discovery rates were estimated by permuting HLA or CMV assignments 20 times. In a later analysis, co-occurring TCRs were grouped using DBSCAN, with TCRdist sequence similarity added in when clustering inside HLA-allele-positive subsets. For co-occurrence clustering, repertoires with fewer than 30,000 or more than 120,000 public chains were excluded, along with 5 or 6 repertoires with anomalous nucleotide sharing. TCRdb obtained this table from immuneACCESS and retained in-frame rearrangements with V and J assigned. These tables miss some clones; where compared with another copy, unresolved V genes account for less than half of the shortfall, and the remainder is unexplained. V and J calls and clone size are copied from that table; D and trimming were computed from the DNA. The sample table records about 140,000 clones; roughly four fifths of these occur just once. The top ten clonotypes cover 1.5% to 2% of the sample.

What the work shows at the level of the full study, not this receptor alone: Roughly uniform sequencing depth across donors was assumed in presence/absence analyses, although this assumption may not hold. The cohort was sequenced for TCR beta chains only, and without alpha or paired-chain data the features that could be detected were limited. Approximately 16 rarely observed V segments, including chromosome 9 orphons, were excluded from the earlier analysis of some 590 of the donors because counts were too low. Because HLA typing was missing for some donors at each locus, association tests included only the typed subset. Because the 87-base-pair reads could not distinguish some IMGT-functional V segments, including TRBV6-2 and TRBV6-3, those segments were excluded. In a later genetic analysis, a missense DCLRE1C variant was associated with V-gene and J-gene trimming of TCR beta chains, and the association was replicated in an independent cohort. A later genetic analysis reported fewer N-insertions in productive TCRs among donors in an Asian-associated ancestry cluster than the roughly 690-donor mean. The authors suggested that the approach could potentially be extended to other disease states and immunological phenotypes. A total of fewer than 200 TCR beta chains were listed by the study as associated with cytomegalovirus. Broadly in line with IMGT annotations, most TCR beta V segments showed up in productive rearrangements about 90% or about 30% of the time in an earlier analysis of approximately 600 of the donors. Cytomegalovirus status was reported to be diagnosed by the classifier with high specificity and sensitivity in both the original and validation cohorts. Correlated functional status among segregating V segments might be attributable to linkage disequilibrium, but an unknown experimental factor could not be ruled out. CMV serostatus was the only immune exposure information available for the cohort. A few of the identified cytomegalovirus-associated TCR beta chains were confirmed in vitro to be specific for cytomegalovirus antigens. In a later analysis, some 17,000 TCR beta sequences were associated with specific HLA alleles at a false discovery rate of 0.05. According to a later analysis, most CMV-associated TCR beta chains appeared to be HLA-restricted, and the HLA associations seemed to be driven largely by CMV exposure. Strong co-occurrence of HLA alleles, especially DR and DQ, made assigning TCR associations to individual alleles difficult. A later analysis found that HLA-associated TCR beta chains were more clonally expanded and had lower generation probabilities than equally common non-associated chains. According to a later analysis, TCR association rates differed among HLA loci, with DRB1 alleles showing the most associated TCRs and HLA-C alleles showing the fewest. A further reported finding was that TCR beta sequences accurately predicted the HLA-A and HLA-B alleles for most subjects in the first cohort. A later analysis reported that several top co-occurrence clusters appeared linked to parvovirus B19, influenza, CMV and Epstein-Barr virus. Most TCR sequences were observed very rarely across donors, whereas some public TCRs were present in many individuals. A cluster of highly shared sequence variants was judged likely to represent a technical artifact of the sequencing pipeline.

The cohort comprised hundreds of healthy bone marrow donors. All cohort members were sampled while nominally healthy, although unrecorded immune exposures were likely present. The donor tested CMV seronegative and was one of the 352 seronegative cohort members. A peripheral blood sample was provided by each donor, and peripheral blood mononuclear cells were used for TCR beta sequencing. The Qiagen DNeasy Blood Extraction Kit was used to extract genomic DNA from the blood cell samples. This chain joins TRBV7-9 to TRBJ2-5; the central 7 bases match TRBD2. Sequencing was done on a sample of PBMCs. The TCR comes from a woman aged 40 to 50 in good health and CMV-seronegative. The CDR3 region has the sequence CASSLSGGSRETQYF. The sequenced DNA: TGTGCCAGCAGCTTGAGTGGCGGGAGTCGTGAGACCCAGTACTTC.